A single sample is the source of the 12 T cell receptor beta chains below, sequenced in a study of CD8+ T cells in alopecia areata. The authors extracted RNA and reverse transcribed it into cDNA as the sequencing template. Profiled with immunoSEQ multiplex PCR; TCRdb holds only in-frame clones, not every one. The sample carries 100,000 to 150,000 clones, under 65% recorded once. This sample's treatment: oral pan-JAK inhibitor, 5-10 mg twice daily. The sample was CD4+ T cells sorted from blood, taken at week 4, from a patient treated with tofacitinib. The receptors shown here come from a human donor with alopecia areata.

V is TRBV9 and J is TRBJ1-1, with TRBD1 identical over 7 bases. Per the germline V gene, CDR1 is SGDLS and CDR2 is YYNGEE. Losses at the gene ends were 3 bases for V and 0 bases for J; bases not matched to a gene: 2. CDR3 size: 14 residues. CDR3 amino acids: CASSATGLNTEAFF. CDR3 in DNA: TGTGCCAGCAGCGCGACAGGGTTGAACACTGAAGCTTTCTTT.

This clone was found a few times. V usage is TRBV4-3 and J usage is TRBJ2-7; perhaps TRBD1 as D (8 bases). CDR1 and CDR2 from the germline V gene are LGHNA and YSLEER. Trimming cost V 4 bases and J 3 bases, with 13 bases left between them. This CDR3 is 14 amino acids long. This chain's CDR3 is CASSPTGGGYEQYF. In nucleotides, the CDR3 is TGCGCCAGCAGCCCAACAGGGGGGGGCTACGAGCAGTACTTC.

The chain carries TRBV15 and TRBJ2-7; D is unresolved. The CDR3 is 13 residues long. The V gene lost 4 bases and the J gene lost 5 bases, with 12 bases spanning the gap. Germline CDR1 is LNHNV and CDR2 is YYDKDF (reference sequence). The CDR3 sequence is CATSIRTVDEQYF. The CDR3 bases are TGTGCCACCAGCATCAGAACGGTGGACGAGCAGTACTTC.

This clone was recorded a few times. The chain combines TRBV29-1 with TRBJ1-2; tentative D call: TRBD1 (6 bases). This CDR3 contains 15 residues. Trimming removed 3 bases at V and 3 bases at J, with 17 bases between. The germline gives CDR1 SQVTM, CDR2 ANQGSEA. The DNA for the CDR3 is TGCAGCGTTGACGTTCCCCAGGGGAGAGACTATGGCTACACCTTC. Translation: CSVDVPQGRDYGYTF.

The chain employs TRBV7-6 and TRBJ2-7, with TRBD2 matching over 9 bases. With 1 base clipped from V and 6 bases from J, the junction kept 4 bases outside the gene matches. Germline CDR1 and CDR2: SGHVS and FNYEAQ. The CDR3 is 14 amino acids. This CDR3 is CASSLGGTSLEQYF. DNA of the CDR3: TGTGCCAGCAGCTTAGGCGGGACTAGCCTCGAGCAGTACTTC.

This chain joins TRBV5-1 and TRBJ1-4; no clear D gene. Germline values: CDR1 SGHRS, CDR2 YFSETQ. The V end lost 0 bases, the J end lost 5 bases, and 14 bases lay between the germline ends. The CDR3 runs to 16 residues. Here the CDR3 reads CASSLDTRGPNEKLFF. CDR3 DNA sequence: TGCGCCAGCAGCTTGGACACACGCGGTCCAAATGAAAAACTGTTTTTT.

In this sample, this clone turned up a few times. This sequence joins TRBV21-1 and TRBJ1-5. TRBV21-1 is a documented pseudogene. The CDR3 covers 14 residues. This CDR3 is CASSKWSANQPQHF. The CDR3 DNA sequence: TGTGCCAGCAGCAAATGGTCAGCTAATCAGCCCCAGCATTTT.

This sequence joins TRBV2 and TRBJ2-2; TRBD2 might be the D (5 bases). The germline V gene has CDR1 SNHLY and CDR2 FYNNEI. This CDR3 contains 12 residues. Trimming removed 8 bases from V and 6 bases from J, with 10 bases in between. The CDR3 here is CASDAGAGELFF. The CDR3 DNA follows: TGTGCCAGCGATGCGGGTGCCGGGGAGCTGTTTTTT.

The chain uses TRBV11-2 and TRBJ2-5; D not certain. Trimming pared 3 bases from V and 3 bases from J, leaving 5 bases between. The CDR3 length is 12 residues. In germline, CDR1 is SGHAT, CDR2 FQNNGV. CDR3 nucleotides: TGTGCCAGCAGCTTCTCGGAAGAGACCCAGTACTTC. Its translation is CASSFSEETQYF.

J is TRBJ1-1 and V is TRBV29-1; 8 bases are a match to TRBD1. The V gene end was trimmed by 5 bases and the J gene end by 0 bases; junction bases not matched to a gene: 17. Germline CDR1 is SQVTM and CDR2 is ANQGSEA. The CDR3 has 18 residues. The CDR3 region is CSVSQVSKQGEVNTEAFF. The DNA for the CDR3 is TGCAGCGTTAGTCAGGTGTCAAAACAGGGGGAGGTGAACACTGAAGCTTTCTTT.

The rearrangement uses TRBV29-1 and TRBJ2-7; TRBD1 is a possible D gene (5 bases). CDR1 and CDR2 (germline): SQVTM, ANQGSEA. This CDR3 is built from 14 residues. Trimming removed 1 base at V and 5 bases at J, with 15 bases between. The CDR3 spells CSVEGQSHGDEQYF. DNA of the CDR3: TGCAGCGTTGAAGGACAGAGCCACGGCGACGAGCAGTACTTC.

The chain carries TRBV6-6 and TRBJ2-2; D possibly uses TRBD1 or TRBD2 (5 bases each). Germline loops: CDR1 MNHNY, CDR2 SVGAGI (reference sequence). There are 13 residues in the CDR3. V was trimmed by 11 bases and J by 7 bases, leaving 17 bases between them. CDR3 nucleotides: TGTGCCTCCAGACGGGGCCTTGACGGGGAGCTGTTTTTT. Amino acids: CASRRGLDGELFF.